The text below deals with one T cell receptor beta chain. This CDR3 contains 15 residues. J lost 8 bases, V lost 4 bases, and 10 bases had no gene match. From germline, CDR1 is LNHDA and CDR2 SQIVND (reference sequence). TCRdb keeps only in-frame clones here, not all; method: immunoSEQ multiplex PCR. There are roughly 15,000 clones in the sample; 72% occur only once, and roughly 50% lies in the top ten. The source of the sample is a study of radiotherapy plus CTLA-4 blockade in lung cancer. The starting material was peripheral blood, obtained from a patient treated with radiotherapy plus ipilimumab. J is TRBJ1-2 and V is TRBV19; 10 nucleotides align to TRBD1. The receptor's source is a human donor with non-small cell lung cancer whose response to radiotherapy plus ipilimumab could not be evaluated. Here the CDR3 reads CASSSKGQGIGGYTF. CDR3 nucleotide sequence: TGTGCCAGTAGTAGCAAGGGACAGGGGATCGGAGGCTACACCTTC.